These 5 T cell receptor beta chains share one sample of origin, sequenced in a study of shared clonotypes between healthy human individuals. Sequencing was performed with immunoSEQ multiplex PCR; in TCRdb, only in-frame clones are kept and a portion is missing. The table records 950,000 to 1,300,000 clones, about 75% of them present only once. Sequenced: memory CD4+ T cells sorted from blood. Specified subset: CD45RA-negative fraction. These TCRs come from a man between 18 and 35 years old in good health.

V is TRBV6-4 and J is TRBJ2-7, with D unresolved. CDR1 is MRHNA and CDR2 is SNTAGT in the germline V gene. With 3 bases removed from V and 3 bases from J, the gap between germline ends came to 9 bases. The CDR3 covers 13 residues. CDR3 region: CASSEQEGYEQYF. The CDR3 DNA reads as TGTGCCAGCAGTGAGCAGGAAGGCTACGAGCAGTACTTC.

The chain carries TRBV5-1 and TRBJ2-3; D unclear. The CDR3 spans 14 residues. Germline values: CDR1 SGHRS, CDR2 YFSETQ. Trimming cost V 5 bases and J 6 bases, with 16 bases left between them. The DNA for the CDR3 is TGCGCCAGCAGGTCGGCCACGGCAACGGATACGCAGTATTTT. This sequence encodes CASRSATATDTQYF.

The rearrangement links TRBV6-1 to TRBJ2-2; D is unresolved. Germline V gives CDR1 MNHNS, CDR2 SASEGT. V lost 0 bases and J 1 base, leaving 9 bases between the germline ends. This CDR3 contains 16 residues. Here the CDR3 DNA reads TGTGCCAGCAGTGAAGCTCGAGGACGGAACACCGGGGAGCTGTTTTTT. It specifies CASSEARGRNTGELFF.

A single count supports this clone. J is TRBJ2-1 and V is TRBV5-1, with TRBD1 matching 11 bases. V trimming: 5 bases; J trimming: 7 bases; junction bases outside the gene matches: 8. Germline V lookup: CDR1 SGHRS, CDR2 YFSETQ. CDR3 length: 15 residues. This CDR3 reads CASRAYGQGANEQFF. As DNA, the CDR3 is TGCGCCAGCAGAGCCTATGGACAGGGGGCAAATGAGCAGTTCTTC.

In the case of this clone: Different DNA sequences within this sample yield the same CDR3. The rearrangement joins TRBV18 to TRBJ2-5; D unclear. Trimming cost V 2 bases and J 2 bases, with 6 bases left between them. This CDR3 is built from 13 residues. Germline V CDR1 and CDR2: KGHSH, LQKENI. CDR3 amino acids: CASSPGVQETQYF. The DNA for the CDR3 is TGTGCCAGCTCACCAGGCGTTCAAGAGACCCAGTACTTC.